This is a list of T cell receptor beta chains from one sample in a study of CD8 T cells in ankylosing spondylitis. TCRdb called the 5' RACE reads again in MiXCR, with one record for every CDR3 protein. The repertoire holds just under 550,000 distinct CDR3 sequences, approximately 11% seen once, with nearly 7% in the top ten. Sequenced: blood, either unsorted or a sorted T cell fraction (not recorded which). All receptors derive from a male donor with ankylosing spondylitis. Both conserved end residues are part of each CDR3. The D gene is left open where the match is weak. Expanded clones are given a class, and other clones once, few, many or no size at all.

TGTGCCACCAGCAGAGATCTTAGGGCAACCGGGGAGCTGTTTTTT,CATSRDLRATGELFF,TRBV15,many,.,TRBJ2-2
TGTGCCAGCAGCTCTCTAAGCGGGGGCCTAAACACCGGGGAGCTGTTTTTT,CASSSLSGGLNTGELFF,TRBV7-9,.,TRBD2,TRBJ2-2
TGTGCCAGCAGTGACTCCCCCGGGGAGCTGTTTTTT,CASSDSPGELFF,TRBV6-4,.,.,TRBJ2-2
TGCGCCAGCAGCTTGCAGTGGACCGGGATGGATGAGCAGTTCTTC,CASSLQWTGMDEQFF,TRBV5-1,.,.,TRBJ2-1
TGTGCCAGCAGTCGAACGACAGGGGATCAGCCCCAGCATTTT,CASSRTTGDQPQHF,TRBV27,few,TRBD1,TRBJ1-5
TGTGCCAGCAGCTTAGTTCTAGCGGGGGATTACGAGCAGTACTTC,CASSLVLAGDYEQYF,TRBV7-8,few,TRBD2,TRBJ2-7
TGCAGTGCTAGCCCAGGACAGAACAACAATCAGCCCCAGCATTTT,CSASPGQNNNQPQHF,TRBV20-1,few,.,TRBJ1-5
TGCGCCAGCAGCGCGGAGGCCTATGGCTACACCTTC,CASSAEAYGYTF,TRBV5-1,few,.,TRBJ1-2
TGTGCCATCAGTGAGTACGGATTGAGCTCCTACAATGAGCAGTTCTTC,CAISEYGLSSYNEQFF,TRBV10-3,many,.,TRBJ2-1
TGTGCCAGCAGCAAAAATAGGGGTGAGCAGTTCTTC,CASSKNRGEQFF,TRBV5-6,few,.,TRBJ2-1
TGTGCCAGCAGCGTAGGTCGCGAGCGAAACATTCAGTACTTC,CASSVGRERNIQYF,TRBV9,few,.,TRBJ2-4
TGTGCCAGCAGCTCGGGAGTATTTACTGAAGCTTTCTTT,CASSSGVFTEAFF,TRBV7-2,.,.,TRBJ1-1
TGCGCCAGCAGCGCACAGGACAGGGGGGGCACTGAAGCTTTCTTT,CASSAQDRGGTEAFF,TRBV5-1,.,TRBD1,TRBJ1-1
TGTGCCAGCAGCCACACAGGACCCACTCGGACAGATACGCAGTATTTT,CASSHTGPTRTDTQYF,TRBV7-2,many,.,TRBJ2-3
TGTGCCAGCAGCTTAGAGGGGGAGTACCAAGAGACCCAGTACTTC,CASSLEGEYQETQYF,TRBV11-1,few,.,TRBJ2-5
TGTGCCAGCAGCCTCCAGGACTACTACAATGAGCAGTTCTTC,CASSLQDYYNEQFF,TRBV7-9,.,.,TRBJ2-1